Presented here are 14 T cell receptor beta chains from one specimen sequenced in a study of CD8 T cells in ankylosing spondylitis. TCRdb re-called the 5' RACE reads through MiXCR, storing one row per CDR3 protein. Of hundreds of thousands of distinct CDR3 sequences in the sample, around 21% were seen once. The material sequenced was blood, either unsorted or a sorted T cell fraction (not recorded which). These receptor sequences come from a female donor with ankylosing spondylitis or in good health (not recorded which).

V and J are TRBV29-1 and TRBJ2-3, with TRBD2 matching over 8 bases. The V gene end was trimmed by 3 bases and the J gene end by 1 base; junction bases not matched to a gene: 6. The CDR3 extends over 15 amino acids. Per the germline V gene, CDR1 is SQVTM and CDR2 is ANQGSEA. CDR3 DNA: TGCAGCGTTGAGCCGGGGGGGATCGGCACAGATACGCAGTATTTT. It encodes CSVEPGGIGTDTQYF.

V and J are TRBV11-3 and TRBJ1-1; no reliable D call. CDR3 length: 15 amino acids. Trimming pared 8 bases from V and 4 bases from J, leaving 20 bases between. The germline gives CDR1 SGHNT, CDR2 YENEEA. The CDR3 bases are TGTGCCAGCCGCAAGGCGGGGTCGAGGCCCACTGAAGCTTTCTTT. Protein product: CASRKAGSRPTEAFF.

Points on this clonotype: The junction departs from germline at one end; a sequencing error may be responsible. The chain is built from TRBV7-7 and TRBJ2-1, with D possibly matching TRBD2 (5 bases). CDR3 length: 13 residues. CDR1 and CDR2 (germline): SSHAT, FNYEAQ (reference sequence). CDR3 coding DNA: TGTGCTAGCAGCTCCCGACCGGGAATCGAGCAGTTCTTC. It encodes CASSSRPGIEQFF.

The table lists this clonotype with a few counts. The chain has TRBV10-2 and TRBJ2-7; no reliable D call. Germline CDR1 WSHSY, CDR2 SAAADI. The V and J ends lost 5 bases and 3 bases respectively, with 14 bases between them. The CDR3 contains 14 residues. The CDR3 DNA reads as TGCGCCAGCAGTTCGGACCTAGTTGGCTACGAGCAGTACTTC. It yields the protein CASSSDLVGYEQYF.

This clonotype was detected a few times. V is TRBV3-1 and J is TRBJ1-2; D not resolved. V dropped 1 base and J dropped 6 bases, with 12 bases sitting between them. The CDR3 runs to 14 residues. CDR1 is LGHDT, CDR2 YNNKEL, per germline (reference sequence). CDR3 loop: CASSQVRPDNGYTF. As DNA, the CDR3 is TGTGCCAGCAGCCAAGTACGTCCGGATAATGGCTACACCTTC.

V gene TRBV27 combines with J gene TRBJ2-1; 12 nucleotides match TRBD2. V gave up 6 bases and J gave up 5 bases; unmatched junction bases: 5. The CDR3 is made up of 15 amino acids. Germline lookup yields CDR1 MNHEY and CDR2 SMNVEV (reference sequence). The CDR3 sequence is CASRLAGGLDNEQFF. The CDR3 region has the DNA TGTGCCAGCAGGCTAGCGGGGGGGTTGGACAATGAGCAGTTCTTC.

This clonotype was detected a few times. The V gene is TRBV2, the J gene TRBJ2-7; 7 nucleotides line up with TRBD1. This CDR3 contains 14 residues. Looked up from germline, CDR1 is SNHLY and CDR2 is FYNNEI. V lost 6 bases to trimming and J lost 0 bases; unmatched junction nucleotides: 5. CDR3 bases: TGTGCCAGCAGAGATGACAGGGACTCCTACGAGCAGTACTTC. It is translated as CASRDDRDSYEQYF.

This chain links TRBV5-4 with TRBJ2-5; 12 nucleotides match TRBD2. The CDR3 has 18 amino acids. V shed 3 bases, J shed 5 bases, and the junction held 14 bases outside the gene matches. Germline lookup yields CDR1 SGHNT and CDR2 YYREEE (reference sequence). DNA for the CDR3: TGTGCCAGCAGCTCCACTAGCGGGAGGCCGCCTGCAATGGAGACCCAGTACTTC. As protein: CASSSTSGRPPAMETQYF.

The chain is built from TRBV19 and TRBJ1-1; a weak D match, TRBD1 (6 bases). The CDR3 totals 13 residues. V dropped 8 bases and J dropped 5 bases, with 15 bases sitting between them. CDR1 is LNHDA and CDR2 is SQIVND in the germline V gene (reference sequence). The CDR3 DNA is TGTGCCAGTGAAGGGGGGAGATGGACTGAAGCTTTCTTT. Translated, it gives CASEGGRWTEAFF.

This clonotype has a handful of counts. This rearrangement joins TRBV6-5 to TRBJ1-1; D remains unclear. This CDR3 spans 12 amino acids. The V gene's germline CDR1 is MNHEY and CDR2 SVGAGI. The V gene lost 11 bases and the J gene lost 1 base, with 11 bases spanning the gap. CDR3 in amino acids: CAHVVGNTEAFF. The CDR3 DNA reads as TGTGCCCACGTAGTTGGGAACACTGAAGCTTTCTTT.

Ten or more counts support this clonotype. The chain carries TRBV12-3 or TRBV12-4 and TRBJ1-1, with a tentative D call TRBD1 (5 bases). Trimming left V 1 base short and J 4 bases short, with 13 bases between. The CDR3 is 15 residues long. The CDR3 region is CASSLGQGRGTEAFF. CDR3 DNA sequence: TGTGCCAGCAGTTTAGGCCAGGGACGGGGCACTGAAGCTTTCTTT.

This chain's CDR3 is CASSLTIGTDTQYF. For the CDR3, the DNA is TGCGCCAGCAGCTTGACTATTGGCACAGATACGCAGTATTTT. The chain couples TRBV5-1 to TRBJ2-3, with D hard to call. CDR3 length equals 14 residues. Trimming removed 1 base at V and 1 base at J, with 7 bases between. Germline CDR1 is SGHRS and CDR2 is YFSETQ. The whole variable domain, remainder taken from reference TRBV5-1 and TRBJ2-3, is KAGVTQTPRYLIKTRGQQVTLSCSPISGHRSVSWYQQTPGQGLQFLFEYFSETQRNKGNFPGRFSGRQFSNSRSEMNVSTLELGDSALYLCASSLTIGTDTQYFGPGTRLTVL.

This clonotype showed up just a few times. The V gene is TRBV21-1, the J gene TRBJ2-1; TRBD1, the table's D call, was not compared with the DNA. TRBV21-1 is annotated as a pseudogene. The CDR3 runs 17 residues. CDR3 sequence (DNA): TGTGCCAGCAGCAGCCCCCCAAAAGGGAGCTCCTACAATGAGCAGTTCTTC. It codes for CASSSPPKGSSYNEQFF.

This clonotype was seen a few times. The genes are TRBV4-3 and TRBJ2-2, with 8 bases identical to TRBD2. V trimming: 1 base; J trimming: 4 bases; junction bases outside the gene matches: 11. In germline, CDR1 is LGHNA, CDR2 YSLEER. CDR3 length: 18 residues. Here the CDR3 DNA reads TGCGCCAGCAGCCAAGGTTTAACTAGCGGTCACGTCACCGGGGAGCTGTTTTTT. Protein sequence: CASSQGLTSGHVTGELFF.